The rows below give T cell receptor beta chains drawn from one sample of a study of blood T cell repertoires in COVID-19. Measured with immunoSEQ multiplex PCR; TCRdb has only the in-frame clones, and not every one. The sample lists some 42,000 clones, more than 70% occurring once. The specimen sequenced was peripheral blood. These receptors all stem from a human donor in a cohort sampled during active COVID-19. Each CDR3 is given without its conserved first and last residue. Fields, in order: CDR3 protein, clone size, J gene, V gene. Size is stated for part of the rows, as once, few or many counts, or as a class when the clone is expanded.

CDR3 protein: ASRHRQGNYGYT
clone size: .
J gene: TRBJ1-2
V gene: TRBV5-1

CDR3 protein: ANSERGFDYGYT
clone size: once
J gene: TRBJ1-2
V gene: TRBV25-1

CDR3 protein: ASSYNSGGGADEQF
clone size: .
J gene: TRBJ2-1
V gene: TRBV6-6

CDR3 protein: ASSYQTSGSTTQY
clone size: .
J gene: TRBJ2-5
V gene: TRBV6-2/TRBV6-3

CDR3 protein: ASSRAIGLAGGGYEQY
clone size: .
J gene: TRBJ2-7
V gene: TRBV14

CDR3 protein: ASSPSTGGGETQY
clone size: .
J gene: TRBJ2-5
V gene: TRBV5-4

CDR3 protein: ASTLEASGRYEQY
clone size: .
J gene: TRBJ2-7
V gene: TRBV27

CDR3 protein: ATSDRRGNQPQH
clone size: .
J gene: TRBJ1-5
V gene: TRBV24-1

CDR3 protein: ASSPGAGGRNTQY
clone size: .
J gene: TRBJ2-3
V gene: TRBV6-5

CDR3 protein: ASSKGAGEKLF
clone size: once
J gene: TRBJ1-4
V gene: TRBV2

CDR3 protein: ASSDTDNNQPQH
clone size: .
J gene: TRBJ1-5
V gene: TRBV18

CDR3 protein: ASSRPGQGNYEQY
clone size: .
J gene: TRBJ2-7
V gene: TRBV6-2/TRBV6-3

CDR3 protein: ASSGDMSTDTQY
clone size: .
J gene: TRBJ2-3
V gene: TRBV25-1

CDR3 protein: ASSYSIGGSGNTIY
clone size: .
J gene: TRBJ1-3
V gene: TRBV6-5

CDR3 protein: ASSLRNTNTGELF
clone size: .
J gene: TRBJ2-2
V gene: TRBV5-4

CDR3 protein: ASSQDTGGTAKNIQY
clone size: .
J gene: TRBJ2-4
V gene: TRBV4-2

CDR3 protein: ASSFVVGQFISGANVLT
clone size: .
J gene: TRBJ2-6
V gene: TRBV12-1

CDR3 protein: ASSLDPGGRTEAF
clone size: .
J gene: TRBJ1-1
V gene: TRBV11-2

CDR3 protein: ASSYPSELSSADTQY
clone size: .
J gene: TRBJ2-3
V gene: TRBV5-1

CDR3 protein: ASSLYRGNTQY
clone size: .
J gene: TRBJ2-3
V gene: TRBV7-3

CDR3 protein: ASSLAGSRDEQF
clone size: .
J gene: TRBJ2-1
V gene: TRBV5-1

CDR3 protein: ASNDRGGENGYT
clone size: .
J gene: TRBJ1-2
V gene: TRBV6-6

CDR3 protein: ASSIGAGGPETQY
clone size: .
J gene: TRBJ2-5
V gene: TRBV19

CDR3 protein: ASSQWDRGTEAF
clone size: few
J gene: TRBJ1-1
V gene: TRBV27

CDR3 protein: ASSIVGRGNEQF
clone size: .
J gene: TRBJ2-1
V gene: TRBV19

CDR3 protein: ATSAQKNTEAF
clone size: .
J gene: TRBJ1-1
V gene: TRBV15

CDR3 protein: ASITDRGGEKLF
clone size: .
J gene: TRBJ1-4
V gene: TRBV6-5